This entry is about one T cell receptor (beta chain). This clonotype was observed a handful of times. Its antigen remains unidentified. The sample holds no much larger clone one base away, and base qualities are not on file. TCR beta repertoires were profiled from peripheral blood of roughly 13 young patients with multiple sclerosis to demonstrate the VDJtools post-analysis software. The patients with multiple sclerosis were children and adolescents between about 6 and 17 years of age. The data originate from a study of post-analysis software for immune sequencing data (dated by TCRdb to about 2015). For the study in its entirety: Disease courses on record covered relapsing-remitting, secondary progressive and progressive-relapsing multiple sclerosis, though some patients had no subtype annotation. The multiple sclerosis patient repertoires were compared with ten to eleven previously published healthy control repertoires from donors aged 6 to 25 years. A subset of samples was prepared in parallel using single-end sample barcoding, then pooled and co-amplified after Illumina adapter ligation. What the authors observed across the whole study: Normalized Chao1 diversity was significantly lower in multiple sclerosis patients than controls, suggesting substantial peripheral T-cell clonal expansion. Significantly higher frequencies in patients than in controls were found for roughly 5 TRBV segments, including TRBV5-6, TRBV5-1 and TRBV20-1. The control group was slightly older than the multiple sclerosis patient group. Direct clustering with F measure revealed strong co-clustering of samples prepared in the same batch, which led to a batch-effect correction.

Its CDR3 holds 14 amino acids, cysteine through phenylalanine. Just CDR3 DNA is preserved here, 42 bases in frame from base 1. The germline V gene supplies CDR1 SGHDT and CDR2 YYEEEE. Trimming takes 2 bases from V and 4 bases from J, and the germline ends sit 12 bases apart. Libraries were made using PCR. TCRdb shows the sequencer as Illumina HiSeq 2500. To reduce PCR and sequencing biases, unique molecular identifiers were built into the TCR beta cDNA libraries. Approximately 500,000 cDNA molecules were obtained for every 1 to 10 million input T cells, so each molecule roughly corresponded to one T cell. The same protocol used for the earlier healthy control dataset was applied to prepare and sequence the patient libraries. Samples belonging to the same batch were prepared together, multiplexed and sequenced on a shared HiSeq lane. Per the source publication's procedure: MIGEC was used to process the raw barcoded reads, and molecular identifier groups with only a single read were discarded before consensus assembly and CDR3 extraction. VDJtools was used for post-analysis of the clonotype tables, with diversity normalized by down-sampling every dataset to the smallest sample size. Repertoire overlap clustering matched CDR3 amino acid but not nucleotide sequences to correct batch-related cross-sample contamination. In TCRdb, the public reads were trimmed at Q25 with fastp and aligned with MiXCR, with productive beta chains retained. Rows merge per CDR3 protein into single entries with the most common DNA and genes. In this record, the V and J calls reflect TCRdb's handling and not the investigators' own analysis. In this sample the table shows just over 250,000 distinct CDR3 sequences, 36% of which occur a single time. Together, the top ten hold under 5% of the sample.

The TCR originated in a girl under 18 with multiple sclerosis. Sequencing was done on a sample of blood. This chain is built from TRBV5-6 and TRBJ1-1, with no confidently assigned D gene. This receptor has the CDR3 CASSLTLGVTEAFF. The nucleotide sequence reads as follows: TGTGCCAGCAGCTTAACCCTGGGTGTCACTGAAGCTTTCTTT.